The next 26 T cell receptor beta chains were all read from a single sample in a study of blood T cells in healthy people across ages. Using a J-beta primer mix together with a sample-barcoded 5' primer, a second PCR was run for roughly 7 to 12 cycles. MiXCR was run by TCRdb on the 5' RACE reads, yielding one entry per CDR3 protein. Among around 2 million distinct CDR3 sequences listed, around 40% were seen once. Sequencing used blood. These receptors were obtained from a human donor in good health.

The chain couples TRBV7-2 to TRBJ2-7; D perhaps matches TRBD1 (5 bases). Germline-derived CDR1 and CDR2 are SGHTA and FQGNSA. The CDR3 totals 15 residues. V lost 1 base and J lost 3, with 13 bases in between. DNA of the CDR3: TGTGCCAGCAGCTTAGGGCAGGGTTTTTACTACGAGCAGTACTTC. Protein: CASSLGQGFYYEQYF.

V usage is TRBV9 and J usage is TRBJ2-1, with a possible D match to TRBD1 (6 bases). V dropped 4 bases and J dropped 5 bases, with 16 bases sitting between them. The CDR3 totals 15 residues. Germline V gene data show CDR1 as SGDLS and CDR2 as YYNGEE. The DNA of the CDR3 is TGTGCCAGCAGCTCACTCACAGGGAGAGACAATGAGCAGTTCTTC. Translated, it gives CASSSLTGRDNEQFF.

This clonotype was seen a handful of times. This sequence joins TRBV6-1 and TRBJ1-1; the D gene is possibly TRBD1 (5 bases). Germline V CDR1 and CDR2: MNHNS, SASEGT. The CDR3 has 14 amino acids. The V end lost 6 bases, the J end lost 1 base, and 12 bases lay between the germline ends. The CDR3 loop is CASRLREANTEAFF. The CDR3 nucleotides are TGTGCCAGCAGGCTCAGGGAGGCGAACACTGAAGCTTTCTTT.

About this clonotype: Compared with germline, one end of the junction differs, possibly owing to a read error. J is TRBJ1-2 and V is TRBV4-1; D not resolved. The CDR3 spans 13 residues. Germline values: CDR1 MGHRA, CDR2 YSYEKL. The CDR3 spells CASGQEPLYGYTF. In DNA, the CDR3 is TGCGCCAGCGGCCAAGAACCACTCTATGGCTACACCTTC.

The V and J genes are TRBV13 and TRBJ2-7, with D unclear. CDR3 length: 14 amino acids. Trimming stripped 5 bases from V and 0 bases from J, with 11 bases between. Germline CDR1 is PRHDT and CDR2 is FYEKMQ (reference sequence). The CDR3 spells CASSRYRSSYEQYF. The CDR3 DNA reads TGTGCCAGCAGCCGCTACCGATCCTCCTACGAGCAGTACTTC.

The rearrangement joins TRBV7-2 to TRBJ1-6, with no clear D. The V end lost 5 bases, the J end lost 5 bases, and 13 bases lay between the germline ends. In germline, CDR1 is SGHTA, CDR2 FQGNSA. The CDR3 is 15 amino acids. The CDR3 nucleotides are TGTGCCAGCAGCCCGTCCCTACGGGATAATTCACCCCTCCACTTT. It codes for CASSPSLRDNSPLHF.

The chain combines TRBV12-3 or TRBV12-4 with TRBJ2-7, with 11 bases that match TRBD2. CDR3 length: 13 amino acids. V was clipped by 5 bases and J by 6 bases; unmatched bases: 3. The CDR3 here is CASSEGLAVEQYF. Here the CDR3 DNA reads TGTGCCAGCAGTGAGGGACTAGCGGTCGAGCAGTACTTC.

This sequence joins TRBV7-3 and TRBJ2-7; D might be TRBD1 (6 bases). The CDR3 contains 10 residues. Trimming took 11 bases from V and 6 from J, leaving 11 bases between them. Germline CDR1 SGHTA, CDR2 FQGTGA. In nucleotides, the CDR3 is TGTGCCGTCGACAGGCGCGAGCAGTACTTC. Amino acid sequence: CAVDRREQYF.

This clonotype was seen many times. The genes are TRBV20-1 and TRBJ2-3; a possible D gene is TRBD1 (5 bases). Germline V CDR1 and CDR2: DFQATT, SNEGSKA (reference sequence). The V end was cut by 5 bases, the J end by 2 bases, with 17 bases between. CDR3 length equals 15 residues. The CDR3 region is CSAGLDRYDTDTQYF. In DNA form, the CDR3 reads TGCAGTGCTGGGCTAGACAGATACGACACAGATACGCAGTATTTT.

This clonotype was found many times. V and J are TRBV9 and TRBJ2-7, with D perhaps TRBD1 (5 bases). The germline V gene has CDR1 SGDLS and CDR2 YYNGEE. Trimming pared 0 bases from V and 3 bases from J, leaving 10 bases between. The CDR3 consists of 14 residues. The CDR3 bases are TGTGCCAGCAGCGTAGGCAGGGCGAGCTACGAGCAGTACTTC. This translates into CASSVGRASYEQYF. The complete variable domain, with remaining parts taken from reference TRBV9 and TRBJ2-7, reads DSGVTQTPKHLITATGQRVTLRCSPRSGDLSVYWYQQSLDQGLQFLIQYYNGEERAKGNILERFSAQQFPDLHSELNLSSLELGDSALYFCASSVGRASYEQYFGPGTRLTVT.

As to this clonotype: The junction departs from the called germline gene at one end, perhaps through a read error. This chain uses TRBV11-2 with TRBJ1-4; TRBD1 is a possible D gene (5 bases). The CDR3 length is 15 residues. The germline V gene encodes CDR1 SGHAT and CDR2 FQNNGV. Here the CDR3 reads CAGSLRPGYNEKLFF. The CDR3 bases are TGTGCCGGCAGCTTAAGGCCAGGGTATAATGAAAAACTGTTTTTT. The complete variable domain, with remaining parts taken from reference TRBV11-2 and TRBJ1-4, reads EAGVAQSPRYKIIEKRQSVAFWCNPISGHATLYWYQQILGQGPKLLIQFQNNGVVDDSQLPKDRFSAERLKGVDSTLKIQPAKLEDSAVYLCAGSLRPGYNEKLFFGSGTQLSVL.

The CDR3 DNA reads TGCAGTGCTAGAGCGCCGGGACGGATCTACGAGCAGTACTTC. Its translation is CSARAPGRIYEQYF. The chain uses TRBV20-1 and TRBJ2-7; D could derive from TRBD1 or TRBD2 (5 bases each). Trimming stripped 1 base from V and 3 bases from J, with 13 bases between. The CDR3 length is 14 residues. Per germline, CDR1 DFQATT and CDR2 SNEGSKA (reference sequence).

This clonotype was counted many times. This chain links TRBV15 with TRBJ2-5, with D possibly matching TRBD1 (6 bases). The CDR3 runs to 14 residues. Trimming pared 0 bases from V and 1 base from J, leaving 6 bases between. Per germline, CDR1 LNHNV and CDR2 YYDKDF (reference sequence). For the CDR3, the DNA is TGTGCCACCAGCAGAGACAGGGGCCAAGAGACCCAGTACTTC. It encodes CATSRDRGQETQYF.

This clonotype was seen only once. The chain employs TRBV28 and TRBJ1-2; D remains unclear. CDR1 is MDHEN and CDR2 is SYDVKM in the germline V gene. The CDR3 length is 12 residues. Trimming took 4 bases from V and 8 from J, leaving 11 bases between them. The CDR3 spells CASSYPLGGYTF. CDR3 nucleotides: TGTGCCAGCAGTTACCCTTTGGGGGGCTACACCTTC.

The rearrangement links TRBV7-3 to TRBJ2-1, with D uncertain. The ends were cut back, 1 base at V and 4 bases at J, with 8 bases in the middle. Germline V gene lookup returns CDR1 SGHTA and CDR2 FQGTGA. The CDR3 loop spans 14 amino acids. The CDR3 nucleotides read TGTGCCAGCAGCTTAATGGACCATTACAATGAGCAGTTCTTC. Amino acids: CASSLMDHYNEQFF.

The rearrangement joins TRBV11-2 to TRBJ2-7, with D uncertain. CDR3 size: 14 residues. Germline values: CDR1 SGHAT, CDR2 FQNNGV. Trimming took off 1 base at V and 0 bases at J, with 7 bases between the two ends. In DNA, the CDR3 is TGTGCCAGCAGCTTAGGTATGGACTCCTACGAGCAGTACTTC. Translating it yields CASSLGMDSYEQYF.

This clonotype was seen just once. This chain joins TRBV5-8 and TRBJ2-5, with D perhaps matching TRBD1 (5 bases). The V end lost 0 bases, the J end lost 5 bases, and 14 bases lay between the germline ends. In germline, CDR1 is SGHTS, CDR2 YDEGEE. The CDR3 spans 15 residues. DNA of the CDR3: TGTGCCAGCAGCTTGGGGTGCAGGGCTGGGGAGACCCAGTACTTC. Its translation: CASSLGCRAGETQYF.

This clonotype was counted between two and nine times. The CDR3 DNA reads TGTGCCAGCAGCCCCGACGGGATCGAGCAGTACTTC. Amino acids: CASSPDGIEQYF. This chain connects TRBV12-3 or TRBV12-4 to TRBJ2-7; TRBD2 is a possible D gene (5 bases). CDR3 length: 12 amino acids. Trimming stripped 6 bases from V and 6 bases from J, with 12 bases between.

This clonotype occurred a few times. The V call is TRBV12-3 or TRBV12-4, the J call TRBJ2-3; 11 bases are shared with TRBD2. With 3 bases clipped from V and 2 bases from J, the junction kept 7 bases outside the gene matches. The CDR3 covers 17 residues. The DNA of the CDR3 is TGTGCCAGCAGTTTCTTACTAGCGGGGGCCCTCACAGATACGCAGTATTTT. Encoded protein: CASSFLLAGALTDTQYF.

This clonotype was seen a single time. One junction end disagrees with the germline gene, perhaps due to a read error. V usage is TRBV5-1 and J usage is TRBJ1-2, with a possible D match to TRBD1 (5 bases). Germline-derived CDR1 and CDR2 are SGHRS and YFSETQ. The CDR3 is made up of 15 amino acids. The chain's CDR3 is CASSLEGVEDYGNTF. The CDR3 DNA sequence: TGCGCCAGCAGCTTGGAAGGGGTCGAGGACTATGGCAACACCTTC.

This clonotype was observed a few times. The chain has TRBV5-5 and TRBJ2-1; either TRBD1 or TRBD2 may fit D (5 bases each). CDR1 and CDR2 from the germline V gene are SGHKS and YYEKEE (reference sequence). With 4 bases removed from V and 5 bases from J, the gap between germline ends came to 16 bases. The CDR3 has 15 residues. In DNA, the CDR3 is TGTGCCAGCAGCCCTCCAGGGAGACTGAACAATGAGCAGTTCTTC. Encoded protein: CASSPPGRLNNEQFF.

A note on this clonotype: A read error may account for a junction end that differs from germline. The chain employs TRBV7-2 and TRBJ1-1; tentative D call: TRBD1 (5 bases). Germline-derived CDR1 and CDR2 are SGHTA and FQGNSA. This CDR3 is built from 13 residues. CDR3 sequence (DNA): TGCGCCAGCAGTACCGGCAGGGCCACTGAAGCTTTCTTT. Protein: CASSTGRATEAFF.

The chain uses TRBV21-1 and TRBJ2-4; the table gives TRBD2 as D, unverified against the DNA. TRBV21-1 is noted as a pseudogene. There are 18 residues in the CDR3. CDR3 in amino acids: CASSNCASDTIAKNIQYF. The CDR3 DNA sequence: TGTGCCAGCAGCAATTGTGCTAGCGATACTATAGCCAAAAACATTCAGTACTTC.

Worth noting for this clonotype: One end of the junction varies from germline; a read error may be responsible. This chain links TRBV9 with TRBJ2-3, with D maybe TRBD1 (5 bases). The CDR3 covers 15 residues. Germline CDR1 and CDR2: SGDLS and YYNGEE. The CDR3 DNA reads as TGTGCCAGCAGCGTAGAGGGGCAGGGCACAGATGCGCAGTATTTT. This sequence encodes CASSVEGQGTDAQYF.

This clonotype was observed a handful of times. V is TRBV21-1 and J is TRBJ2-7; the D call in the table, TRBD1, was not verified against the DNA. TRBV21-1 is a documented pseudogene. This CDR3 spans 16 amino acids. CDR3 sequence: CASSNDVIRGRNEQYF. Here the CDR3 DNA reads TGTGCCAGCAGCAACGATGTGATCAGGGGAAGGAACGAGCAGTACTTC.

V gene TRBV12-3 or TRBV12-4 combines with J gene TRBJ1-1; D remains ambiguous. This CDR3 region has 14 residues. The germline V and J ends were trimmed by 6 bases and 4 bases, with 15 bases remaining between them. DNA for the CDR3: TGTGCCAGCAGACCTGGGGAGGAGGGCACTGAAGCTTTCTTT. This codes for CASRPGEEGTEAFF.